The T cell receptor (beta chain) described here comes from a study of blood T cell repertoires in COVID-19. Across the study: COVID-19 samples collected from the United States, Italy and Spain covered acute and convalescent phases. In each case, the material was cDNA or gDNA derived from T cells, B-cell-depleted T cells, or PBMCs.

As processed by the authors: Reference gene primer amplification in the assay estimated nucleated cell counts. Sequencing used immunoSEQ multiplex PCR; TCRdb keeps in-frame clones, though not all of them. V and J calls and clone size follow that table, whereas D and trimming were derived from the DNA. In the table there are over 55,000 clones, roughly 88% of which are singletons. Trimming pared 2 bases from V and 4 bases from J, leaving 20 bases between. The CDR3 covers 17 residues. From germline, CDR1 is SGHTA and CDR2 FQGNSA. Material for sequencing was peripheral blood. The chain recombines TRBV7-2 with TRBJ1-1; no clear D gene. The sequence derives from a human donor in a cohort sampled during active COVID-19. The CDR3 is CASSLSWRATVATEAFF. CDR3 in DNA: TGTGCCAGCAGCTTATCATGGAGGGCGACGGTGGCCACTGAAGCTTTCTTT.